The present T cell receptor beta chain was sequenced within a study of PD-1 blockade in classical Hodgkin lymphoma. Study-wide findings and caveats: According to reports, newly diagnosed patients had lower baseline TCR diversity than healthy donors, and relapsed/refractory patients had lower baseline TCR diversity still. Baseline diversity in complete responders resembled that of newly diagnosed patients. Diversity in CD4+ TCRs, unlike that measured in CD8+ TCRs, had risen significantly by C4D1. The authors excluded patients who started nivolumab under 1 year after ASCT.

Trimming cost V 4 bases and J 5 bases; bases outside gene matches: 6. CDR1 is SGDLS, CDR2 YYNGEE, per germline. The CDR3 extends over 15 amino acids. For this clone: Antigen specificity is unknown.

Time point indicated: cycle 4 day 1 (C4D1), after less than seven weeks of nivolumab. Brentuximab vedotin exposure varied, and every patient relapsed after autologous stem cell transplantation. Here immunoSEQ multiplex PCR was the method, and the copy in TCRdb shows in-frame clones only, minus some. Of under 20,000 clones in the sample, roughly 72% were seen once. The rearrangement joins TRBV9 to TRBJ2-2; 9 positions agree with TRBD2. The sequenced sample was peripheral blood mononuclear cells (PBMCs), obtained before the fourth cycle of nivolumab. The TCR originated in a human donor with classical Hodgkin lymphoma. The CDR3 loop reads CASSIGLATTGELFF. The CDR3 DNA reads TGTGCCAGCAGCATCGGACTAGCGACGACCGGGGAGCTGTTTTTT. Full variable domain (remainder filled in from reference TRBV9 and TRBJ2-2): DSGVTQTPKHLITATGQRVTLRCSPRSGDLSVYWYQQSLDQGLQFLIQYYNGEERAKGNILERFSAQQFPDLHSELNLSSLELGDSALYFCASSIGLATTGELFFGEGSRLTVL.